Shown below are 17 T cell receptor beta chains from a single sample sequenced in a study of T cells in Graves' hyperthyroidism and ophthalmopathy. The CDR3 regions of TCR beta were amplified from RNA transcripts. When the TCR CDR3 underwent first-round RT-PCR, the HTBI primer set was used. A single record per CDR3 protein comes from TCRdb applying MiXCR to the multiplex PCR reads. This table has over 500,000 distinct CDR3 sequences, around 15% appearing once. The sequenced sample consisted of blood. The receptors were gathered from a woman between 40 and 50 years old with Graves' hyperthyroidism.

At least ten counts were recorded for this clonotype. V is TRBV6-1 and J is TRBJ1-2; the match to TRBD1 covers 10 bases. V shed 6 bases, J shed 2 bases, and the junction held 3 bases outside the gene matches. Germline CDR1 reads MNHNS; CDR2 reads SASEGT. The CDR3 extends over 14 amino acids. DNA of the CDR3: TGTGCCAGCAGGGACAGGGGGGGGAACTATGGCTACACCTTC. Its protein is CASRDRGGNYGYTF.

This clonotype was detected many times. This chain connects TRBV2 to TRBJ2-1; 11 bases align to TRBD2. Germline-derived CDR1 and CDR2 are SNHLY and FYNNEI. The CDR3 consists of 17 residues. J lost 0 bases, V lost 7 bases, and 8 bases had no gene match. CDR3 sequence reads: CASKTGLAGLSYNEQFF. Here the CDR3 DNA reads TGTGCCAGCAAGACCGGACTAGCGGGCCTCTCCTACAATGAGCAGTTCTTC.

This clonotype was seen at least ten times. The V and J genes are TRBV28 and TRBJ2-3, with D perhaps matching TRBD2 (5 bases). The V end lost 6 bases, the J end lost 5 bases, and 12 bases lay between the germline ends. This CDR3 spans 13 amino acids. Germline CDR1 MDHEN, CDR2 SYDVKM. Written as DNA, the CDR3 is TGTGCCAGCAGCCTTTTGGAGGTAGATACGCAGTATTTT. Translation: CASSLLEVDTQYF.

This clonotype was recorded a few times. This chain connects TRBV12-5 to TRBJ2-7; 14 bases match TRBD2. Germline V gene lookup returns CDR1 LGHNT and CDR2 FRNRAP. Trimming cost V 6 bases and J 3 bases; bases outside gene matches: 4. This CDR3 is built from 15 residues. Here the CDR3 DNA reads TGTGCTAGTGGCCTCGGGACTAGCGGGAGCTACGAGCAGTACTTC. It specifies CASGLGTSGSYEQYF.

V gene TRBV4-2 combines with J gene TRBJ2-5; 11 nucleotides line up with TRBD2. Germline V gives CDR1 LGHNA, CDR2 YNFKEQ. CDR3 size: 17 residues. Trimming removed 0 bases from V and 5 bases from J; junction bases left unmatched: 8. Here the CDR3 DNA reads TGTGCCAGCAGCCAAGACCCGACGACTAGCGGGAAGGAGACCCAGTACTTC. Residues: CASSQDPTTSGKETQYF.

This clonotype was counted only a few times. V is TRBV29-1 and J is TRBJ2-1; 7 nucleotides match TRBD2. Germline V gives CDR1 SQVTM, CDR2 ANQGSEA. V dropped 1 base and J dropped 7; count of bases not matched to a gene: 4. CDR3 length: 13 amino acids. The CDR3 sequence is CSVEVISGNEQFF. CDR3 DNA: TGCAGCGTTGAAGTCATTAGCGGGAATGAGCAGTTCTTC.

The sample holds many counts of this clonotype. The gene calls are TRBV27 and TRBJ1-1, with TRBD1 identical over 7 bases. The germline V gene encodes CDR1 MNHEY and CDR2 SMNVEV (reference sequence). V shed 4 bases and J 3 bases; nucleotides not matched to a gene: 5. The CDR3 length is 14 residues. CDR3 DNA: TGTGCCAGCAGTTATCAGGGGGAGGACACTGAAGCTTTCTTT. Translation gives CASSYQGEDTEAFF.

This clonotype was recorded a few times. V and J are TRBV20-1 and TRBJ1-5; D may be TRBD1 (5 bases). The germline CDR1 and CDR2 sequences are DFQATT and SNEGSKA (reference sequence). This CDR3 comprises 11 residues. Trimming removed 3 bases at V and 8 bases at J, with 8 bases between. The CDR3 sequence: CSARGGKPQHF. CDR3 DNA: TGCAGTGCTAGGGGGGGAAAGCCCCAGCATTTT.

There are a few counts of this clonotype. The V call is TRBV5-1, the J call TRBJ2-5, with 11 bases lining up with TRBD1. The CDR3 is 15 residues long. Germline values: CDR1 SGHRS, CDR2 YFSETQ. The V and J ends lost 4 bases and 5 bases, in that order; junction bases with no gene match: 7. The CDR3 nucleotides are TGCGCCAGCAGCGGACAGGGGGCTGGCGGTGAGACCCAGTACTTC. Translation gives CASSGQGAGGETQYF.

This clonotype was seen many times. This chain's CDR3 is CASRGRDRPMNTEAFF. CDR3 in DNA: TGTGCCAGCAGGGGCCGGGACAGGCCCATGAACACTGAAGCTTTCTTT. The chain joins TRBV12-3 or TRBV12-4 to TRBJ1-1; 8 bases map to TRBD1. The J segment lost 0 bases and the V segment lost 6 bases, leaving 9 bases of the junction unmatched. The CDR3 runs 16 residues.

This clonotype has at least ten counts. V is TRBV20-1 and J is TRBJ2-2; D is perhaps TRBD2 (6 bases). The CDR3 consists of 15 residues. Germline CDR1 is DFQATT and CDR2 is SNEGSKA (reference sequence). Between the trimmed V and J ends, which lost 6 bases and 1 base, there was a span of 15 bases. CDR3 residues: CSAGPGTWNTGELFF. CDR3 bases: TGCAGTGCGGGCCCCGGGACTTGGAACACCGGGGAGCTGTTTTTT.

A few counts support this clonotype. The chain carries TRBV12-3 or TRBV12-4 and TRBJ1-2; 9 bases agree with TRBD1. CDR3 length equals 16 residues. The V segment lost 4 bases and the J segment 4 bases; nucleotides outside the gene matches: 10. In DNA, the CDR3 is TGTGCCAGCAGTTCGGGCGGGACAGGGCGGCTCTATGGCTACACCTTC. Its protein product is CASSSGGTGRLYGYTF.

This clonotype was seen ten or more times. The genes are TRBV11-3 and TRBJ2-5, with TRBD1 matching 10 bases. This CDR3 has 15 amino acids. V trimming: 5 bases; J trimming: 4 bases; junction bases outside the gene matches: 7. Per the germline V gene, CDR1 is SGHNT and CDR2 is YENEEA. Here the CDR3 reads CASSRTGGYGETQYF. In nucleotides, the CDR3 is TGTGCCAGCAGCCGGACAGGGGGATATGGAGAGACCCAGTACTTC.

This clonotype was observed a handful of times. The CDR3 DNA follows: TGTGCCAGTAGTATCCAGGGGGCTGGGACTGAAGCTTTCTTT. It specifies CASSIQGAGTEAFF. This chain connects TRBV19 to TRBJ1-1, with TRBD1 matching over 8 bases. Germline V gene lookup returns CDR1 LNHDA and CDR2 SQIVND (reference sequence). V lost 3 bases, J lost 5 bases, and 5 bases stayed unmatched. The CDR3 is 14 residues long.

This clonotype was picked up many times. V is TRBV5-1 and J is TRBJ1-1, with no clear D. Looked up from germline, CDR1 is SGHRS and CDR2 is YFSETQ. This CDR3 comprises 16 residues. Trimming took 4 bases from V and 3 from J, leaving 19 bases between them. In DNA, the CDR3 is TGCGCCAGCAGCCGGACCCGGACCGAAGAGCACACTGAAGCTTTCTTT. Translated: CASSRTRTEEHTEAFF.

Ten or more counts support this clonotype. The CDR3 loop is CSARDSNEQYF. In nucleotides, the CDR3 is TGCAGTGCTAGAGATTCGAACGAGCAGTACTTC. The chain joins TRBV20-1 to TRBJ2-7; no clear D gene. Germline values: CDR1 DFQATT, CDR2 SNEGSKA (reference sequence). V was trimmed by 0 bases and J by 5 bases, leaving 5 bases between them. This CDR3 has 11 amino acids.

Comment on this clonotype: One junction end does not reproduce the germline sequence, and a read error may be involved. The V gene is TRBV5-1, the J gene TRBJ1-6; D is perhaps TRBD1 (5 bases). Germline V gene data show CDR1 as SGHRS and CDR2 as YFSETQ. This CDR3 region has 16 residues. The CDR3 DNA is TGTGCCAGCAGCCAGATGGGGGGTTCCTATAATTCACCCCTCCACTTT. As protein: CASSQMGGSYNSPLHF.